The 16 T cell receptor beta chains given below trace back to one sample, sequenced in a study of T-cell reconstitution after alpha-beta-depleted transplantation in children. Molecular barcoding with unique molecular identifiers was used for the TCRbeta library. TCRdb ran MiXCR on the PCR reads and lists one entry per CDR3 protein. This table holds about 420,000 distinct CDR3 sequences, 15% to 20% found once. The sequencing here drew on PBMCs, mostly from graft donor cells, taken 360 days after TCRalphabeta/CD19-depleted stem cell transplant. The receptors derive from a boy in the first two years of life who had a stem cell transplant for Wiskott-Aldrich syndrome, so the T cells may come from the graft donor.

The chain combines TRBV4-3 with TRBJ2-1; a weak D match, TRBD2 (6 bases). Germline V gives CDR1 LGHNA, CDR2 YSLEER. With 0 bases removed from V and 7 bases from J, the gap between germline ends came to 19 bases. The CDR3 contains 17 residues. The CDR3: CASSQDPLGTYPNEQFF. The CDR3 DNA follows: TGCGCCAGCAGCCAAGATCCTTTAGGGACTTATCCTAATGAGCAGTTCTTC.

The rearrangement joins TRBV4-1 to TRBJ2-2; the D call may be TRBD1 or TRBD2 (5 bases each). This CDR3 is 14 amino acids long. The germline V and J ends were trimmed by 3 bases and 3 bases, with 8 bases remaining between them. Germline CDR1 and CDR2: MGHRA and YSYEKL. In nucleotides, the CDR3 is TGCGCCAGCAGCCAGGGACCTTACACCGGGGAGCTGTTTTTT. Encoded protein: CASSQGPYTGELFF.

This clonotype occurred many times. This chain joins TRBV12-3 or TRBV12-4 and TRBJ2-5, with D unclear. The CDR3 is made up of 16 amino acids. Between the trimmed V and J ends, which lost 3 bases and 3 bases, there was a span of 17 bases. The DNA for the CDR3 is TGTGCCAGCAGTTTTACTACCATTGGGTCTAAAGAGACCCAGTACTTC. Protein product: CASSFTTIGSKETQYF.

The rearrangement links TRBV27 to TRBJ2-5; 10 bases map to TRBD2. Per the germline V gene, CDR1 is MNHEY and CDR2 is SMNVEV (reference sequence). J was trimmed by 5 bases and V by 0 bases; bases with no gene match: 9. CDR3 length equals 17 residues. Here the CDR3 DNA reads TGTGCCAGCAGTTTATCAGCACTAGCGGGATATGGGGAGACCCAGTACTTC. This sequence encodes CASSLSALAGYGETQYF.

CDR3: CSARGGFFTDTQYF. CDR3 nucleotide sequence: TGCAGTGCTAGAGGGGGGTTTTTCACAGATACGCAGTATTTT. J is TRBJ2-3 and V is TRBV20-1, with D possibly being TRBD1 or TRBD2 (5 bases each). The CDR3 covers 14 residues. The V and J ends lost 1 base and 2 bases respectively, with 10 bases between them. Germline V gene data show CDR1 as DFQATT and CDR2 as SNEGSKA (reference sequence).

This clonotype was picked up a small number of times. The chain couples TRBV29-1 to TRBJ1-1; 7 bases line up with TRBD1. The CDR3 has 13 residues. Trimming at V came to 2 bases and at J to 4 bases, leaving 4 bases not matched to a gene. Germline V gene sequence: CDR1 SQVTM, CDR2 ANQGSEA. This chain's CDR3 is CSVELQGPTEAFF. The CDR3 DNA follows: TGCAGCGTTGAATTACAGGGGCCCACTGAAGCTTTCTTT.

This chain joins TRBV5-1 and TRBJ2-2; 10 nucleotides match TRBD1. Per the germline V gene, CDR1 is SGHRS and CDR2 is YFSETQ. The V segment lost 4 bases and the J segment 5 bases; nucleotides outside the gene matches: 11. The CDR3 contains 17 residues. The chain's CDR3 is CASSIPIPDRGTGELFF. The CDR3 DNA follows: TGCGCCAGCAGCATCCCGATTCCGGACAGGGGGACCGGGGAGCTGTTTTTT.

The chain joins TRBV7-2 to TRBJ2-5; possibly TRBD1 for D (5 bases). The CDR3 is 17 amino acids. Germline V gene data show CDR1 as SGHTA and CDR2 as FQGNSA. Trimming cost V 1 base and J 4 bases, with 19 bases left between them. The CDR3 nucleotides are TGTGCCAGCAGCTTAGGCCGACAGTTTCGGATGGGAGAGACCCAGTACTTC. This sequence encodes CASSLGRQFRMGETQYF.

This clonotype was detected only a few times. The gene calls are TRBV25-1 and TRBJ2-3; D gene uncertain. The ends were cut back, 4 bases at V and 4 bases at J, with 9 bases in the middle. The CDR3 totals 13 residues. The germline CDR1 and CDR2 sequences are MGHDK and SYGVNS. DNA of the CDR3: TGTGCCAGCAGTGCCCTGTTAGCAGATACGCAGTATTTT. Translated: CASSALLADTQYF.

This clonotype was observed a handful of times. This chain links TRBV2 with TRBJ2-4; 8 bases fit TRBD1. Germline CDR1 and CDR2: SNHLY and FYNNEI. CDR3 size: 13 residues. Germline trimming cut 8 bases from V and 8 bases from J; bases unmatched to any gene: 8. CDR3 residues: CASGGQGNDIQYF. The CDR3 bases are TGTGCCAGCGGAGGACAGGGTAATGACATTCAGTACTTC. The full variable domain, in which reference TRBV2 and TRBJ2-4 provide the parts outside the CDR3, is EPEVTQTPSHQVTQMGQEVILRCVPISNHLYFYWYRQILGQKVEFLVSFYNNEISEKSEIFDDQFSVERPDGSNFTLKIRSTKLEDSAMYFCASGGQGNDIQYFGAGTRLSVL.

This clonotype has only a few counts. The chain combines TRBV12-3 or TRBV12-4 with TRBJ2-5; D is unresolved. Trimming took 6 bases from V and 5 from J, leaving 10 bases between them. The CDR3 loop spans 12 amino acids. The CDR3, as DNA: TGTGCCAGCAGCGCCCTACCGGAGACCCAGTACTTC. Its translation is CASSALPETQYF.

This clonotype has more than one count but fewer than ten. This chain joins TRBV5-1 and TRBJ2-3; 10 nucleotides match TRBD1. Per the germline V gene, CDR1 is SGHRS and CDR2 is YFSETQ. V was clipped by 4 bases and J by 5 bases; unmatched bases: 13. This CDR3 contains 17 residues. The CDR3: CASSPGPGQGHGDTQYF. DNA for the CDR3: TGCGCCAGCAGCCCGGGACCGGGACAGGGGCATGGAGATACGCAGTATTTT.

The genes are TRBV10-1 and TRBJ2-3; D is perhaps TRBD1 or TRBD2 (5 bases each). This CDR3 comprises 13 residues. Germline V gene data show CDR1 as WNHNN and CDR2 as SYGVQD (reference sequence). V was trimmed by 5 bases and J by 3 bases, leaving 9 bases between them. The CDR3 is CASSRDGTDTQYF. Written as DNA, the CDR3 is TGCGCCAGCAGTCGGGACGGAACAGATACGCAGTATTTT.

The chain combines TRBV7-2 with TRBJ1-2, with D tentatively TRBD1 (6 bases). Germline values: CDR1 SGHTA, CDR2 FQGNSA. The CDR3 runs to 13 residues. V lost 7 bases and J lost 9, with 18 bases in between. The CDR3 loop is CASTFGGGSSYTF. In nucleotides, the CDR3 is TGTGCCAGCACCTTCGGAGGGGGGAGTAGCTACACCTTC.

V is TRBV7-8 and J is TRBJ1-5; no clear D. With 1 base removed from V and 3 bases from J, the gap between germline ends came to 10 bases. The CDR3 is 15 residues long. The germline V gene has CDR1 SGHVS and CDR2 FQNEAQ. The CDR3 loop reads CASSLEQNPNQPQHF. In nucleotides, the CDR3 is TGTGCCAGCAGCTTAGAACAAAACCCCAATCAGCCCCAGCATTTT.

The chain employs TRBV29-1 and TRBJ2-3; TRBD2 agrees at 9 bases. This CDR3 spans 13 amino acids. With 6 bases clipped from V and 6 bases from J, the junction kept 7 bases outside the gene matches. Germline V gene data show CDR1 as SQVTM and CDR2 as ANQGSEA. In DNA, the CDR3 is TGCAGCGTCCGTAGCGGGAGCCGGGATACGCAGTATTTT. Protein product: CSVRSGSRDTQYF.